Listed below are T cell receptor beta chains from one sample, sequenced in a study of blood T cell repertoires in COVID-19. Some clones are missing from TCRdb's copy, which holds only in-frame ones; the method was immunoSEQ multiplex PCR. Of around 250,000 clones listed, about four fifths are singletons. The specimen was PBMCs or T cells enriched from blood (not recorded which). The source is a man aged 45 to 65 who had recovered from COVID-19. CDR3s include the opening cysteine and the closing phenylalanine or tryptophan. D genes are given only for firm matches. Size is stated for part of the rows, as once, few or many counts, or as a class when the clone is expanded.

d_call: TRBD1; clone_size: many; v_call: TRBV4-2; j_call: TRBJ1-1; cdr3_length: 14; cdr3_nt: TGTGCCAGCAGCACTGGGACAGAGAACACTGAAGCTTTCTTT; cdr3_aa: CASSTGTENTEAFF
d_call: TRBD2; clone_size: .; v_call: TRBV7-2; j_call: TRBJ2-7; cdr3_length: 16; cdr3_nt: TGTGCCAGCAGCCTAGATGGGACTAGCGGCGGCTACGAGCAGTACTTC; cdr3_aa: CASSLDGTSGGYEQYF
d_call: .; clone_size: .; v_call: TRBV15; j_call: TRBJ1-5; cdr3_length: 16; cdr3_nt: TGTGCCACCAGCAGAAATCGGTGGGGAGACCTACAGCCCCAGCATTTT; cdr3_aa: CATSRNRWGDLQPQHF
d_call: .; clone_size: few; v_call: TRBV27; j_call: TRBJ2-1; cdr3_length: 14; cdr3_nt: TGTGCCAGCGGGGGACTCCGAGGGCCCAATGAGCAGTTCTTC; cdr3_aa: CASGGLRGPNEQFF
d_call: .; clone_size: .; v_call: TRBV5-3; j_call: TRBJ1-6; cdr3_length: 15; cdr3_nt: TGTGCCAGAAGCTCCGTCGGGGATGCTAATTCACCCCTCCACTTT; cdr3_aa: CARSSVGDANSPLHF
d_call: TRBD2; clone_size: .; v_call: TRBV7-9; j_call: TRBJ2-5; cdr3_length: 17; cdr3_nt: TGTGCCAGCAGCTTAGCATTACGAGGACTAGTGAAAGAGACCCAGTACTTC; cdr3_aa: CASSLALRGLVKETQYF
d_call: .; clone_size: .; v_call: TRBV12-3/TRBV12-4; j_call: TRBJ1-1; cdr3_length: 13; cdr3_nt: TGTGCCAGCAGTTTCCGTCTACAGACTGAAGCTTTCTTT; cdr3_aa: CASSFRLQTEAFF
d_call: TRBD2; clone_size: .; v_call: TRBV25-1; j_call: TRBJ2-1; cdr3_length: 15; cdr3_nt: TGTGCCAGCAGCCGGGGGGTCGGTCGTGGGAATGAGCAGTTCTTC; cdr3_aa: CASSRGVGRGNEQFF
d_call: .; clone_size: .; v_call: TRBV5-1; j_call: TRBJ1-4; cdr3_length: 15; cdr3_nt: TGCGCCAGCAGCTTGGTATCCGGACAGAATGAAAAACTGTTTTTT; cdr3_aa: CASSLVSGQNEKLFF
d_call: .; clone_size: few; v_call: TRBV15; j_call: TRBJ1-2; cdr3_length: 12; cdr3_nt: TGTGCCACCAGCCGGGACTCCGGAGGCTACACCTTC; cdr3_aa: CATSRDSGGYTF
d_call: TRBD1; clone_size: .; v_call: TRBV11-1; j_call: TRBJ2-7; cdr3_length: 15; cdr3_nt: TGTGCCAGCAGCCCAAGCAGGGACAGCTCCTACGAGCAGTACTTC; cdr3_aa: CASSPSRDSSYEQYF
d_call: TRBD1; clone_size: .; v_call: TRBV4-2; j_call: TRBJ1-2; cdr3_length: 15; cdr3_nt: TGTGCCAGCAGCCAGGGACAGGGGTCTAACTATGGCTACACCTTC; cdr3_aa: CASSQGQGSNYGYTF
d_call: .; clone_size: .; v_call: TRBV28; j_call: TRBJ2-7; cdr3_length: 15; cdr3_nt: TGTGCCAGCACTTCCACAGGTCCCATTAACTACGAGCAGTACTTC; cdr3_aa: CASTSTGPINYEQYF
d_call: .; clone_size: .; v_call: TRBV5-1; j_call: TRBJ1-1; cdr3_length: 15; cdr3_nt: TGCGCCAGCAGCGCCACCGGGACACAGAACACTGAAGCTTTCTTT; cdr3_aa: CASSATGTQNTEAFF
d_call: .; clone_size: .; v_call: TRBV4-3; j_call: TRBJ2-5; cdr3_length: 14; cdr3_nt: TGCGCCAGCAGCCAAGAGGTTGGGGACTTTACCCAGTACTTC; cdr3_aa: CASSQEVGDFTQYF
d_call: .; clone_size: .; v_call: TRBV5-6; j_call: TRBJ1-2; cdr3_length: 14; cdr3_nt: TGTGCCAGCAGCTTGGCCGGACTCAGCAAGAGCTACACCTTC; cdr3_aa: CASSLAGLSKSYTF
d_call: .; clone_size: few; v_call: TRBV11-3; j_call: TRBJ2-7; cdr3_length: 17; cdr3_nt: TGTGCCAGCAGCTTAGATGGGAGTGGCGGGACCTCCTACGAGCAGTACTTC; cdr3_aa: CASSLDGSGGTSYEQYF
d_call: .; clone_size: .; v_call: TRBV30; j_call: TRBJ1-3; cdr3_length: 15; cdr3_nt: TGTGCCTGTACCTCGACAGGCGACTCTGGAAACACCATATATTTT; cdr3_aa: CACTSTGDSGNTIYF
d_call: TRBD2; clone_size: .; v_call: TRBV7-9; j_call: TRBJ2-3; cdr3_length: 18; cdr3_nt: TGTGCCAGCAGCTTATGGGGGACTAGCGGGAAAGGCACAGATACGCAGTATTTT; cdr3_aa: CASSLWGTSGKGTDTQYF
d_call: .; clone_size: .; v_call: TRBV5-8; j_call: TRBJ2-3; cdr3_length: 15; cdr3_nt: TGTGCCAGCAGCTCGGGAGTGGGGAATTCGATTACGCAGTATTTT; cdr3_aa: CASSSGVGNSITQYF
d_call: .; clone_size: .; v_call: TRBV5-4; j_call: TRBJ1-1; cdr3_length: 12; cdr3_nt: TGTGCCAGCAGCTTCGGGGGTACTGAAGCTTTCTTT; cdr3_aa: CASSFGGTEAFF
d_call: TRBD1; clone_size: .; v_call: TRBV4-1; j_call: TRBJ1-1; cdr3_length: 17; cdr3_nt: TGCGCCAGCAGCCAAGTAATTACAGGGGGAAGGAACACTGAAGCTTTCTTT; cdr3_aa: CASSQVITGGRNTEAFF
d_call: .; clone_size: .; v_call: TRBV5-1; j_call: TRBJ1-1; cdr3_length: 14; cdr3_nt: TGCGCCAGCAGCTTGGCTACAGCCCATTTTGAAGCTTTCTTT; cdr3_aa: CASSLATAHFEAFF
d_call: TRBD1; clone_size: .; v_call: TRBV2; j_call: TRBJ1-1; cdr3_length: 13; cdr3_nt: TGTGCCACCCAGACAGGGAAGAACACTGAAGCTTTCTTT; cdr3_aa: CATQTGKNTEAFF
d_call: TRBD1; clone_size: .; v_call: TRBV7-2; j_call: TRBJ2-7; cdr3_length: 15; cdr3_nt: TGTGCCAGCAGCTCGACGGACAGGGGGCGGTACGAGCAGTACTTC; cdr3_aa: CASSSTDRGRYEQYF
d_call: TRBD2; clone_size: .; v_call: TRBV18; j_call: TRBJ2-1; cdr3_length: 15; cdr3_nt: TGTGCCAGCTCATCTCTAGCGGGAGTCCACAATGAGCAGTTCTTC; cdr3_aa: CASSSLAGVHNEQFF
d_call: .; clone_size: .; v_call: TRBV9; j_call: TRBJ2-5; cdr3_length: 15; cdr3_nt: TGTGCCAGCAACTACCAAGGGGGACCGCAAGAGACCCAGTACTTC; cdr3_aa: CASNYQGGPQETQYF
d_call: TRBD2; clone_size: once; v_call: TRBV28; j_call: TRBJ2-3; cdr3_length: 14; cdr3_nt: TGTGCCAGCACCGTGCCGGGAGGAGGAGATACGCAGTATTTT; cdr3_aa: CASTVPGGGDTQYF
d_call: TRBD2; clone_size: .; v_call: TRBV6-9; j_call: TRBJ2-2; cdr3_length: 16; cdr3_nt: TGTGCCAGCACGCCGAGCGGGACTCTCTCCACCGGGGAGCTGTTTTTT; cdr3_aa: CASTPSGTLSTGELFF
d_call: TRBD1; clone_size: .; v_call: TRBV19; j_call: TRBJ2-3; cdr3_length: 15; cdr3_nt: TGTGCCAGTAGTCCCAGGGACAGGGTGAGGGATACGCAGTATTTT; cdr3_aa: CASSPRDRVRDTQYF
d_call: .; clone_size: .; v_call: TRBV3-1/TRBV3-2; j_call: TRBJ2-1; cdr3_length: 15; cdr3_nt: TGTGCCAGCAGCCATCACGGGGACTCAGCCAGGGTGCAGTTCTTC; cdr3_aa: CASSHHGDSARVQFF
d_call: .; clone_size: .; v_call: TRBV6-2/TRBV6-3; j_call: TRBJ2-4; cdr3_length: 19; cdr3_nt: TGTGCCAGCAGTTCCCTGACAGGATTAACACAAGTAGCCAAAAACATTCAGTACTTC; cdr3_aa: CASSSLTGLTQVAKNIQYF
d_call: .; clone_size: .; v_call: TRBV5-1; j_call: TRBJ2-5; cdr3_length: 13; cdr3_nt: TGCGCCAGCAGCTATAGCGTACAAGAGACCCAGTACTTC; cdr3_aa: CASSYSVQETQYF
d_call: TRBD2; clone_size: .; v_call: TRBV2; j_call: TRBJ2-3; cdr3_length: 15; cdr3_nt: TGTGCCAGCAGTCTAGCGGGAGGGGGAACAGATACGCAGTATTTT; cdr3_aa: CASSLAGGGTDTQYF
d_call: .; clone_size: .; v_call: TRBV5-1; j_call: TRBJ2-3; cdr3_length: 16; cdr3_nt: TGCGCCAGCAGCCCCTCCGCGGGCTCCGCCACAGATACGCAGTATTTT; cdr3_aa: CASSPSAGSATDTQYF
d_call: .; clone_size: .; v_call: TRBV18; j_call: TRBJ2-7; cdr3_length: 13; cdr3_nt: TGTGCCAGCTCACCACCCGGTACCTACGAGCAGTACTTC; cdr3_aa: CASSPPGTYEQYF
d_call: .; clone_size: .; v_call: TRBV5-1; j_call: TRBJ2-3; cdr3_length: 15; cdr3_nt: TGCGCCAGCAGCGCAACAGGGCTGCACGCAGATACGCAGTATTTT; cdr3_aa: CASSATGLHADTQYF